The sequence of this TCR beta chain was determined in a study of response to subunit inactivated influenza vaccine. This clonotype has more than one count but fewer than ten. The V gene's germline CDR1 is LNHNV and CDR2 YYDKDF (reference sequence). Between the trimmed V and J ends, which lost 5 bases and 2 bases, there was a span of 7 bases. This CDR3 contains 13 residues. TCRdb itself ran the RT-PCR reads through MiXCR, one entry per CDR3 protein. The profile covers 600,000 to 850,000 distinct CDR3 sequences, with around 15% appearing a single time and 7.6% taken by the ten largest. The TCR was taken from a man aged 50 or older who received an inactivated influenza vaccine. The chain carries TRBV15 and TRBJ2-1; D call uncertain. Material: PBMCs from blood, obtained roughly 2 weeks before vaccination. CDR3 in amino acids: CATSGQPYNEQFF. Here the CDR3 DNA reads TGTGCCACCAGCGGGCAGCCCTACAATGAGCAGTTCTTC. The complete variable domain, with remaining parts taken from reference TRBV15 and TRBJ2-1, reads DAMVIQNPRYQVTQFGKPVTLSCSQTLNHNVMYWYQQKSSQAPKLLFHYYDKDFNNEADTPDNFQSRRPNTSFCFLDIRSPGLGDTAMYLCATSGQPYNEQFFGPGTRLTVL.